This entry concerns a single T cell receptor (beta chain). The antigen remains unidentified. Second doses that came at about 4 or about 12 weeks were put together. The V gene end was trimmed by 1 base and the J gene end by 7 bases; junction bases not matched to a gene: 5. Germline V lookup: CDR1 SGHAT, CDR2 FQNNGV. The CDR3 has 15 amino acids. This record belongs to a study of T cell responses to AZD1222 COVID-19 vaccine. The repertoire was sequenced with immunoSEQ multiplex PCR; TCRdb's copy has only in-frame clones and lacks some. Of 100,000 to 120,000 clones detected, roughly 93% appear once; the ten largest clones hold about 3%. General study results and limits: Seropositive AZD1222 recipients at baseline numbered only five to seven. Close to half of all spike-specific TCRs reportedly target regions of the variants that are unmutated. The study found Spike-specific TCR breadth and depth rose after two AZD1222 doses.

The sample here was peripheral blood, taken 28 days after the second AZD1222 dose. The TCR was taken from an adult who received the AZD1222 COVID-19 vaccine. The V gene is TRBV11-2, the J gene TRBJ1-5; 9 bases map to TRBD1. This chain's CDR3 is CASSLGTGDVQPQHF. DNA of the CDR3: TGTGCCAGCAGCTTAGGGACAGGGGATGTCCAGCCCCAGCATTTT.